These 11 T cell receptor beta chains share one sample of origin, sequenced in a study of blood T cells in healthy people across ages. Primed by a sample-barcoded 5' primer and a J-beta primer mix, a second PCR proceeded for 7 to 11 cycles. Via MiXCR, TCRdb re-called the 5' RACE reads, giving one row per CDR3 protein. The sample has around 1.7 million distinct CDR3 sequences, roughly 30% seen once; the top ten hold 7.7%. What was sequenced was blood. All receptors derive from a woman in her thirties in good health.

Written as DNA, the CDR3 is TGTGCCAGCAGCGGCGAGGGTCTAGGGGCTGCTGGCTATGGCTACACCTTC. Residues: CASSGEGLGAAGYGYTF. The chain is built from TRBV9 and TRBJ1-2, with D possibly being TRBD1 (5 bases). This CDR3 region has 17 residues. The V end lost 3 bases, the J end lost 4 bases, and 22 bases lay between the germline ends. Per the germline V gene, CDR1 is SGDLS and CDR2 is YYNGEE.

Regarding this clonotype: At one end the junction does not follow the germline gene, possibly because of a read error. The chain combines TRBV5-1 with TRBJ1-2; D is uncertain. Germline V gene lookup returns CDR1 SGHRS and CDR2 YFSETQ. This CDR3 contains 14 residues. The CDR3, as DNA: TGCGCCGGCAGGAATTGGACTTCGGCGAGTGGCTACACCTTC. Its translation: CAGRNWTSASGYTF.

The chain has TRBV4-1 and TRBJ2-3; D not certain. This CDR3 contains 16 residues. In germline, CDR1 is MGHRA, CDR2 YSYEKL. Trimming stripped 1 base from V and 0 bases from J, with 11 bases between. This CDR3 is CASSQGVPLSTDTQYF. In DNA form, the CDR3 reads TGCGCCAGCAGCCAAGGGGTACCGCTTAGCACAGATACGCAGTATTTT.

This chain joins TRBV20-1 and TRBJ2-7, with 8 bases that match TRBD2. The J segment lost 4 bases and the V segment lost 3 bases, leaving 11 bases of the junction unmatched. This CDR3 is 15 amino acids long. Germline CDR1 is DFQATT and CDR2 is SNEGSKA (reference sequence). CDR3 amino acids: CSASPGAGGDYEQYF. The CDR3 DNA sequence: TGCAGTGCTAGTCCGGGGGCGGGGGGAGATTACGAGCAGTACTTC.

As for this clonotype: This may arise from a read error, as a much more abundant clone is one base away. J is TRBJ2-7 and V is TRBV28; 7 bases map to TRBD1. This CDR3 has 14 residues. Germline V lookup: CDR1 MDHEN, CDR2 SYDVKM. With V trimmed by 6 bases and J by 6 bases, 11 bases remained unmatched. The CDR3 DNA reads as TGTGCCAGCAGGTTTTTAACAGGGGCCTTCGAGCAGTACTTC. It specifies CASRFLTGAFEQYF.

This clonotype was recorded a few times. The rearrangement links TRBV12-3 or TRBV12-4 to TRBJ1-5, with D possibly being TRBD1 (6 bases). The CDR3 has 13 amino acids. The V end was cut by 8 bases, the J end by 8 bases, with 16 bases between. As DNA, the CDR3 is TGTGCCAGCCTCGGGGGGCTTTTAGAGCCCCAGCATTTT. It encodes CASLGGLLEPQHF.

DNA for the CDR3: TGTGCCAGCAGCTTGGGGGGACAGGGGTCACCCCTCCACTTT. This codes for CASSLGGQGSPLHF. The V call is TRBV5-5, the J call TRBJ1-6, with 10 bases aligning to TRBD1. The CDR3 consists of 14 residues. CDR1 is SGHKS, CDR2 YYEKEE, per germline (reference sequence). Trimming took 0 bases from V and 10 from J; bases not matched to a gene: 1.

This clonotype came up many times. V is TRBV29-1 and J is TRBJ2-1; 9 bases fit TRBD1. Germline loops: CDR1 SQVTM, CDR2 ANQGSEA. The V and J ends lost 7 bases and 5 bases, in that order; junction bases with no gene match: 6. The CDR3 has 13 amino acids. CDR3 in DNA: TGCAGCGCCGAGGACAGGGGACACAATGAGCAGTTCTTC. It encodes CSAEDRGHNEQFF.

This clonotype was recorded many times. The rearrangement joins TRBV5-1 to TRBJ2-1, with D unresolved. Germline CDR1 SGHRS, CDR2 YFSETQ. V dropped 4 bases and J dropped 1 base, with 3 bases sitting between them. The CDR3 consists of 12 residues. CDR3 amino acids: CASSNSYNEQFF. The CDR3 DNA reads TGCGCCAGCAGCAATTCCTACAATGAGCAGTTCTTC.

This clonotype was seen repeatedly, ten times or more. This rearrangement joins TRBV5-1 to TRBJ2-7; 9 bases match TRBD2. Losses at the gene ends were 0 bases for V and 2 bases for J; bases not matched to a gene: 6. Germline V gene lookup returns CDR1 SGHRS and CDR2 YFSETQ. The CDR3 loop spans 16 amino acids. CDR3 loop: CASSLAVSGGTYEQYF. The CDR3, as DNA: TGCGCCAGCAGCTTGGCCGTCAGCGGGGGGACCTACGAGCAGTACTTC.

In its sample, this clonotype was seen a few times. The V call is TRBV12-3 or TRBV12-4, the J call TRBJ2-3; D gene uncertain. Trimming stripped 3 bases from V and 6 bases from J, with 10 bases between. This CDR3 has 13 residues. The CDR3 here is CASSFPDSDTQYF. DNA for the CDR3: TGTGCCAGCAGTTTCCCAGACTCGGATACGCAGTATTTT.